The clone carrying this TCR beta chain was picked up a small number of times. Its specificity is unknown. Target depth was 1 in 200,000 to 1 in 1 million T cells, about 10x per clonotype. The protocol was immunoSEQ multiplex PCR, while the TCRdb copy is restricted to in-frame clones and leaves out a portion. The sample has fewer than 150,000 clones; around 84% are singletons. This sample was included in a study of cytotoxic CD8 clonotypes in ibrutinib-treated CLL. The study, taken as a whole, reports: Collection times varied between progressing and sustained-remission patients. Baseline clonality was higher than in age-matched healthy donors and moved in step with circulating CD8+ T-cell counts. Clonality increased at ibrutinib response and stayed stable in sustained remission. At progression, however, it fell back toward baseline.

The CDR3 covers 11 residues. The germline V and J ends were trimmed by 1 base and 4 bases, with 1 base remaining between them. Germline V CDR1 and CDR2: LGHNT, FRNRAP. The rearrangement joins TRBV12-5 to TRBJ2-5, with D unresolved. Here the sequenced sample was PBMCs, taken after 24 months of ibrutinib treatment. The origin of this receptor is a human donor with chronic lymphocytic leukemia. CDR3 residues: CASGLGETQYF. CDR3 nucleotide sequence: TGTGCTAGTGGTTTGGGAGAGACCCAGTACTTC. Using reference TRBV12-5 and TRBJ2-5 for the parts outside the CDR3, the full variable domain is DARVTQTPRHKVTEMGQEVTMRCQPILGHNTVFWYRQTMMQGLELLAYFRNRAPLDDSGMPKDRFSAEMPDATLATLKIQPSEPRDSAVYFCASGLGETQYFGPGTRLLVL.